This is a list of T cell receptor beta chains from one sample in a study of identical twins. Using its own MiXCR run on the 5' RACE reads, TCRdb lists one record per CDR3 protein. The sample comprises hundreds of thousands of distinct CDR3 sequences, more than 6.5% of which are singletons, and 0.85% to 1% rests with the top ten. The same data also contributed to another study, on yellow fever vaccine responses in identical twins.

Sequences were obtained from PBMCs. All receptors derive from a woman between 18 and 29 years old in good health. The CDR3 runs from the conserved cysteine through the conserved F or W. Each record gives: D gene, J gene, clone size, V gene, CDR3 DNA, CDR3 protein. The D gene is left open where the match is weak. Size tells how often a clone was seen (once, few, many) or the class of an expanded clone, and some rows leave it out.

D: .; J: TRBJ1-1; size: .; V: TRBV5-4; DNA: TGTGCCAGCAGCTCCAACCTCAGGATGAGGACTGAAGCTTTCTTT; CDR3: CASSSNLRMRTEAFF
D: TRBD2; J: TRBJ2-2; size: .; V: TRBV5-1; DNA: TGCGCCAGCAGCTTGGATCTAGCGGGGGGATCGTACACCGGGGAGCTGTTTTTT; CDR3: CASSLDLAGGSYTGELFF
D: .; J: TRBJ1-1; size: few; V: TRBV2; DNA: TGTGCCAGCATCAGTTATACTTCCCCCCGGGGCACTGAAGCTTTCTTT; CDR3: CASISYTSPRGTEAFF
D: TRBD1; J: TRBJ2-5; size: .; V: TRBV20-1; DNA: TGCAGTGCCGACAGGGTGGGTGAGACCCAGTACTTC; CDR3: CSADRVGETQYF
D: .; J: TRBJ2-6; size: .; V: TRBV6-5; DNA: TGTGCCAGCAGTTACTCCCAGGGGCGCGCGGGGGCCAACGTCCTGACTTTC; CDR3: CASSYSQGRAGANVLTF
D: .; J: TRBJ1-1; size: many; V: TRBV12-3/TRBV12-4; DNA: TGTGCCAGCAGCCGACTGACAGACACACTGAAGGAAGCTTTCTTT; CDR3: CASSRLTDTLKEAFF
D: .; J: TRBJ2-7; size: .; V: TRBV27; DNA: TGTGCCAGCACCTCGGAATCCTACGAGCAGTACTTC; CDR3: CASTSESYEQYF
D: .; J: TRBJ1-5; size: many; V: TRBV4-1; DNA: TGCGCCAGCAGCCAAGATGGGCAGTATAGCAATCAGCCCCAGCATTTT; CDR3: CASSQDGQYSNQPQHF
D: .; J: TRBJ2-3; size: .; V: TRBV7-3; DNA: TGTGCCAGCAGCACGACAGCAACTAGCACAGATACGCAGTATTTT; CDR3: CASSTTATSTDTQYF
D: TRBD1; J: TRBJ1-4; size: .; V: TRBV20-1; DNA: TGCAGTGCACAGGGGGGAAGTGATGAAAAACTGTTTTTT; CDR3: CSAQGGSDEKLFF
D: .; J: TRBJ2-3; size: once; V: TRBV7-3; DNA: TGTGCCAGCAGCTTAAACAGTTTTGACACAGATACGCAGTATTTT; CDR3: CASSLNSFDTDTQYF
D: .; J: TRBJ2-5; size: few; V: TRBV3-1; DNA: TGTGCCAGCAACCAGGGGTTCCGGGAGACCCAGTACTTC; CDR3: CASNQGFRETQYF
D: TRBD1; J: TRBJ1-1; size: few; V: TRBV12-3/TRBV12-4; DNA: TGTGCCAGCAGTATCCGGGACAGCATCGCTGAAGCTTTCTTT; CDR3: CASSIRDSIAEAFF
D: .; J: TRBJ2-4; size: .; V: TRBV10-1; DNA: TGCGCCAGCAGTGAAAGACGGCTGGGTATTCAGTACTTC; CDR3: CASSERRLGIQYF
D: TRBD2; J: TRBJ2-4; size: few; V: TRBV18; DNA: TGTGCCAGCTCCCCACTAGCGGGACGTATACTAGCCAAAAACATTCAGTACTTC; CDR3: CASSPLAGRILAKNIQYF
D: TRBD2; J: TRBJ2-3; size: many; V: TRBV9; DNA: TGTGCCAGCAGCGGACTAGCGGCAGATACGCAGTATTTT; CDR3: CASSGLAADTQYF
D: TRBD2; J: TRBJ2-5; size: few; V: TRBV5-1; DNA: TGCGCCAGCAGCTTGGATACTAGCGGGGGGCTTTTAGAGACCCAGTACTTC; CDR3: CASSLDTSGGLLETQYF
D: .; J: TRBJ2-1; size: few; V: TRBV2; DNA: TGTGCCAGCAAGGGCCAGGGAATTAATGAGCAGTTCTTC; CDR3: CASKGQGINEQFF
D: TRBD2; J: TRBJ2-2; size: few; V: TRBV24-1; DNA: TGTGCCACCAGTGATCGCCCGGGGGGGCTCGGGACCGGGGAGCTGTTTTTT; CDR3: CATSDRPGGLGTGELFF
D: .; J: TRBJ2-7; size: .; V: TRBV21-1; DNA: TGTGCCAGCAGCCCCCGCCAGGGGGACAGTGACACCTACGAGCAGTACTTC; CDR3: CASSPRQGDSDTYEQYF
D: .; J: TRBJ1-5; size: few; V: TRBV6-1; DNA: TGTGCCAGCAGCGAGGGGGTGACCGACATTTTCGGCAATCAGCCCCAGCATTTT; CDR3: CASSEGVTDIFGNQPQHF
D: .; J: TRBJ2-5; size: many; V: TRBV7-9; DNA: TGTGCCAGCAGCTTAGTCACAGGGCAAGAGACCCAGTACTTC; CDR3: CASSLVTGQETQYF
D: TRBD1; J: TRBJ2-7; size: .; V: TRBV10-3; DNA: TGTGCCATCAGCGGAGACAGGGGCCCATCCTACGAGCAGTACTTC; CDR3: CAISGDRGPSYEQYF
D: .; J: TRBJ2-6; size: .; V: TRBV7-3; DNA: TGTGCCAGCAGCTCCTATGGGGGACAAACCTCTGGGGCCAACGTCCTGACTTTC; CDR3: CASSSYGGQTSGANVLTF
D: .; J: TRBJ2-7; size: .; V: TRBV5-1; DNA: TGCGCCAGCGGCGGGGACAGTCGAGCCTACGAGCAGTACTTC; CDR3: CASGGDSRAYEQYF
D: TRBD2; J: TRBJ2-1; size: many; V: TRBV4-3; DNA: TGCGCCAGCAGCATAGCGGGAGTGGGCAATGAGCAGTTCTTC; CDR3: CASSIAGVGNEQFF
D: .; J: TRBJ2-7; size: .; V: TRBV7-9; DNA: TGTGCCAGCAGCACCTCAATATCCGGGGCGGCCGAGCAGTACTTC; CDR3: CASSTSISGAAEQYF
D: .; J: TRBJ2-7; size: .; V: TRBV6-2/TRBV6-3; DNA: TGTGCCAGCAGTTATCAGGTGGGCAACTACGAGCAGTACTTC; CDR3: CASSYQVGNYEQYF
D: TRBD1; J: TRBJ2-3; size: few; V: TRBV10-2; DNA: TGCGCCAGCAGTGATTTTAGGCAGGGGGGCACAGATACGCAGTATTTT; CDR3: CASSDFRQGGTDTQYF
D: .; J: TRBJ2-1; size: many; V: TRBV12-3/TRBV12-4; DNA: TGTGCCAGCAGACAAGGTACTAGCTACAATGAGCAGTTCTTC; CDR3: CASRQGTSYNEQFF
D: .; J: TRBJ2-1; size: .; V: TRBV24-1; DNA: TGTGCCACCAGTGACGCCGGGTCCCAGACAGTCGATGAGCAGTTCTTC; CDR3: CATSDAGSQTVDEQFF
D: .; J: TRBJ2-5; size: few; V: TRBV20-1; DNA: TGCAGTGCTCGAGTTATCCAAGAGACCCAGTACTTC; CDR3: CSARVIQETQYF
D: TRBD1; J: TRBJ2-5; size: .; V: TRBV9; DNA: TGTGCCAGCAGCGTAGAAACAGGGGCGATAGAGACCCAGTACTTC; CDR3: CASSVETGAIETQYF
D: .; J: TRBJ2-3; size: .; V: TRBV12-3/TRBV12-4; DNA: TGTGCCAGCAGCTTCTGGGCGGAATCTAGCACAGATACGCAGTATTTT; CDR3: CASSFWAESSTDTQYF
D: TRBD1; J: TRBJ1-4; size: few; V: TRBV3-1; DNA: TGTGCCAGCAGCCCAGGACAGGGCGCTAATGAAAAACTGTTTTTT; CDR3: CASSPGQGANEKLFF
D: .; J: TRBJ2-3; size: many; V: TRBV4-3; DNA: TGCGCCAGCAGCCAAGGGGGCCAAAATGTGGATACGCAGTATTTT; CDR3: CASSQGGQNVDTQYF
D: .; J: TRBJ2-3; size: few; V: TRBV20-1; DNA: TGCAGTGCTGTGGACGGCGGAAGCACAGATACGCAGTATTTT; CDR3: CSAVDGGSTDTQYF
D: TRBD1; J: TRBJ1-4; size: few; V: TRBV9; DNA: TGTGCCAGCAGCGCAACAGGGGGAACTAATGAAAAACTGTTTTTT; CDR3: CASSATGGTNEKLFF
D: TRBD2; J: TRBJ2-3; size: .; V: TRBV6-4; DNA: TGTGCCAGCAGTGACTCTAGCGGGAGGACGCAGTATTTT; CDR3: CASSDSSGRTQYF
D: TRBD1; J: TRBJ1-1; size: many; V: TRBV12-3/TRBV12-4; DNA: TGTGCCAGCAGATTTTCGGGACAGGGATCTCCTGAAGCTTTCTTT; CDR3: CASRFSGQGSPEAFF
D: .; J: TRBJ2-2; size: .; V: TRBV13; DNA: TGTGCCAGCAGCTTAGGGATGGCGTCCGGGGAGCTGTTTTTT; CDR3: CASSLGMASGELFF
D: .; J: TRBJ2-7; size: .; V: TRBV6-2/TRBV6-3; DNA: TGTGCCAGCAGCGGGACTCCTAGCTCCTACGAGCAGTACTTC; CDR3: CASSGTPSSYEQYF
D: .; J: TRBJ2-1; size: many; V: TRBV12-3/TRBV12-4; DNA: TGTGCCAGCAGTTTAAGGGGTAACAATGAGCAGTTCTTC; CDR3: CASSLRGNNEQFF
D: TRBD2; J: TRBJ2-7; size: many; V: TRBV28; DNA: TGTGCCAGCAGACCTCGGACTAGCGGGATAAGATCCCTCGAGCAGTACTTC; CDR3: CASRPRTSGIRSLEQYF
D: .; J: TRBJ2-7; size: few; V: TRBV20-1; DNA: TGCAGTGCCAACGACCAGGGGTTACCCTACGAGCAGTACTTC; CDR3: CSANDQGLPYEQYF
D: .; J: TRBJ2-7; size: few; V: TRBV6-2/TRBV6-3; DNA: TGTGCCAGCAGTTCCACCGGTGTCGGGGGAGTCAAGTACTTC; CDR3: CASSSTGVGGVKYF
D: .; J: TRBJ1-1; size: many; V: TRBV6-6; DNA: TGTGCCAGCAGTGACTCCGAAGCTTTCTTT; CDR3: CASSDSEAFF
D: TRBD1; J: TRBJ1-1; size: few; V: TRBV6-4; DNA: TGTGCCAGCCCTCGACAGGGACCGAACACTGAAGCTTTCTTT; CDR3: CASPRQGPNTEAFF
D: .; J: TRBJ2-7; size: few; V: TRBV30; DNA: TGTGCCTGGAACTTCCCCAACGAGCAGTACTTC; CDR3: CAWNFPNEQYF
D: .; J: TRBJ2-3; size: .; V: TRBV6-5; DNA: TGTGCCAGCAGTTCCTTAACAGGGACAGATACGCAGTATTTT; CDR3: CASSSLTGTDTQYF
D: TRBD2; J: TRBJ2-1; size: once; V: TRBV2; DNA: TGTGCCAGCAGGTATTCTAGCGGGAGTGGGGAGCAGTTCTTC; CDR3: CASRYSSGSGEQFF
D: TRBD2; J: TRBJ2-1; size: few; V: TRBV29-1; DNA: TGCAGCGGGTGGGGGACTAGCGGGAGGAACAATGAGCAGTTCTTC; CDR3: CSGWGTSGRNNEQFF
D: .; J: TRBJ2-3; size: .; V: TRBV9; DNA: TGTGCCAGCAGCGCCGGCGTCGGGGCAGGCACAGATACGCAGTATTTT; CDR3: CASSAGVGAGTDTQYF
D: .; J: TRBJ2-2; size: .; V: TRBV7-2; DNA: TGTGCCAGCAGCTCTATACCCGGGGATTTTACCGGGGAGCTGTTTTTT; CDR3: CASSSIPGDFTGELFF
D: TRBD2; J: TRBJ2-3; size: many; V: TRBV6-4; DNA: TGTGCCAGCAGTGACCGAGCGGGGGGAGGCACAGATACGCAGTATTTT; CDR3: CASSDRAGGGTDTQYF
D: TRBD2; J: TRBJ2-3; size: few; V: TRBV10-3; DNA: TGTGCCATCAGTGCCGGGACTAGCGGGGAGATTAGCACAGATACGCAGTATTTT; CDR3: CAISAGTSGEISTDTQYF
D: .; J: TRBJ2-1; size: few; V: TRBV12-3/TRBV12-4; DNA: TGTGCCAGCAGTTTAGTAGGACAGCGTTACAATGAGCAGTTCTTC; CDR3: CASSLVGQRYNEQFF
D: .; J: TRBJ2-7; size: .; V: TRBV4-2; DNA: TGTGCCAGCAGCCAAGATCACAGGGAAGAGGGCTACGAGCAGTACTTC; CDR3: CASSQDHREEGYEQYF
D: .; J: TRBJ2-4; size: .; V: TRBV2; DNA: TGTGCCAGCACCCGAGAGGGTCAGGCCATTCAGTACTTC; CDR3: CASTREGQAIQYF